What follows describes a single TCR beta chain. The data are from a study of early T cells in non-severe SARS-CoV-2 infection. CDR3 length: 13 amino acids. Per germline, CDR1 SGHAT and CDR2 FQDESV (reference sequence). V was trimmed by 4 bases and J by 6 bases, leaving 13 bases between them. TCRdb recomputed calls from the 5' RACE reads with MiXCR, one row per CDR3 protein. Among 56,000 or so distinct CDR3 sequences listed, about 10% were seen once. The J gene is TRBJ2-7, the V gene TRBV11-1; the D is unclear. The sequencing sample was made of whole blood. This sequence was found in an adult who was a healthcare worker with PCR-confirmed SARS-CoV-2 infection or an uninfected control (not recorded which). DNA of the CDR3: TGTGCCAGCAGCTATGAACCTAGGTCCGAGCAGTACTTC. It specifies CASSYEPRSEQYF.